Below, 22 T cell receptor beta chains from the same sample are listed, as sequenced in a study of blood T cell repertoires in COVID-19. Sequencing used immunoSEQ multiplex PCR; TCRdb keeps in-frame clones, though not all of them. Here the sample spans a few hundred thousand clones, nearly 90% being singletons. Sequenced: peripheral blood. The receptors were gathered from a middle-aged woman who had recovered from COVID-19.

This chain links TRBV19 with TRBJ1-1, with 10 nucleotides matching TRBD1. The length of the CDR3 is 18 residues. The V gene's germline CDR1 is LNHDA and CDR2 SQIVND (reference sequence). V trimming: 3 bases; J trimming: 3 bases; junction bases outside the gene matches: 13. CDR3 DNA sequence: TGTGCCAGTAGTATGGGGGCGGGACAGGGGTGGCTTTACACTGAAGCTTTCTTT. Translated, it gives CASSMGAGQGWLYTEAFF.

The chain joins TRBV10-3 to TRBJ1-5; D gene uncertain. The CDR3 loop spans 17 amino acids. V lost 0 bases and J 0 bases, leaving 12 bases between the germline ends. Germline V gene lookup returns CDR1 ENHRY and CDR2 SYGVKD. CDR3 region: CAISESIDTYSNQPQHF. For the CDR3, the DNA is TGTGCCATCAGTGAGTCGATAGACACCTATAGCAATCAGCCCCAGCATTTT.

The V and J genes are TRBV5-8 and TRBJ2-3; perhaps TRBD1 as D (6 bases). From germline, CDR1 is SGHTS and CDR2 YDEGEE. The CDR3 covers 13 residues. Trimming cost V 1 base and J 8 bases, with 11 bases left between them. CDR3 in amino acids: CASSLRGMGTQYF. The CDR3 DNA reads as TGTGCCAGCAGCTTGAGGGGGATGGGTACGCAGTATTTT.

The chain is built from TRBV2 and TRBJ2-1, with 15 bases lining up with TRBD2. The CDR3 sequence is 13 residues long. Trimming took 1 base from V and 16 from J; bases not matched to a gene: 2. Germline V lookup: CDR1 SNHLY, CDR2 FYNNEI. CDR3 DNA sequence: TGTGCCAGCAGTGAAGGGACTAGCGGGGGGGTTTTCTTC. Its translation is CASSEGTSGGVFF.

The chain combines TRBV3-1 (or the pseudogene TRBV3-2) with TRBJ2-3, with D unclear. CDR1 is LGHDT, CDR2 YNNKEL, per germline (reference sequence). Trimming removed 0 bases from V and 7 bases from J, with 14 bases in between. CDR3 length equals 15 residues. CDR3 amino acids: CASSQDARTINTQYF. The DNA for the CDR3 is TGTGCCAGCAGCCAAGATGCTAGAACCATCAATACGCAGTATTTT.

This clone occurred once. The rearrangement joins TRBV7-9 to TRBJ2-3, with D possibly matching TRBD1 (5 bases). Germline V gives CDR1 SEHNR, CDR2 FQNEAQ (reference sequence). V dropped 5 bases and J dropped 0 bases, with 15 bases sitting between them. The CDR3 is made up of 16 amino acids. The CDR3: CASSPSTALSTDTQYF. The CDR3 DNA reads as TGTGCCAGCAGCCCCTCGACAGCTCTAAGCACAGATACGCAGTATTTT.

This clone was seen only once. This chain links TRBV6-5 with TRBJ1-5; 7 nucleotides align to TRBD1. This CDR3 has 15 residues. V was clipped by 7 bases and J by 7 bases; unmatched bases: 13. Germline V gene sequence: CDR1 MNHEY, CDR2 SVGAGI. The CDR3: CASTEQGTIGQPQHF. The CDR3 DNA sequence: TGTGCCAGCACAGAACAGGGGACGATCGGGCAGCCCCAGCATTTT.

This chain joins TRBV19 and TRBJ2-7, with 9 bases fitting TRBD2. CDR3 length equals 14 residues. V was pared by 9 bases and J by 1 base, with 7 bases of the junction left unmatched. Germline V gene lookup returns CDR1 LNHDA and CDR2 SQIVND (reference sequence). The CDR3 nucleotides are TGTGCCAGGGAACCTAGCGGGAATTCCTACGAGCAGTACGTC. It encodes CAREPSGNSYEQYV.

The V gene is TRBV6-6, the J gene TRBJ2-5, with D tentatively TRBD1 (6 bases). V was trimmed by 2 bases and J by 5 bases, leaving 12 bases between them. This CDR3 comprises 14 residues. Germline CDR1 and CDR2: MNHNY and SVGAGI (reference sequence). In nucleotides, the CDR3 is TGTGCCAGCAGTTACACAGGGCAGCTGGAGACCCAGTACTTC. Its translation: CASSYTGQLETQYF.

The genes are TRBV19 and TRBJ2-7, with D possibly being TRBD1 (5 bases). V was pared by 1 base and J by 0 bases, with 7 bases between. Germline V gene sequence: CDR1 LNHDA, CDR2 SQIVND (reference sequence). This CDR3 contains 14 residues. The CDR3 is CASSIGQSSYEQYF. The DNA of the CDR3 is TGTGCCAGTAGTATAGGACAGTCCTCCTACGAGCAGTACTTC.

This rearrangement joins TRBV4-3 to TRBJ2-1; 9 nucleotides match TRBD2. CDR3 length: 18 amino acids. In germline, CDR1 is LGHNA, CDR2 YSLEER. The V segment lost 0 bases and the J segment 4 bases; nucleotides outside the gene matches: 10. CDR3 DNA: TGCGCCAGCAGCCAAGATTTTTTAGCGGGAGTAGCGTACAATGAGCAGTTCTTC. Translating it yields CASSQDFLAGVAYNEQFF.

This clone was seen a handful of times. The gene calls are TRBV19 and TRBJ2-1; no definite D call. The CDR3 is 13 residues long. Germline-derived CDR1 and CDR2 are LNHDA and SQIVND (reference sequence). V was clipped by 3 bases and J by 4 bases, with 7 bases between them. As DNA, the CDR3 is TGTGCCAGTAGTATCCAACTATACAATGAGCAGTTCTTC. This translates into CASSIQLYNEQFF.

A few counts support this clone. The genes are TRBV10-3 and TRBJ1-4; maybe TRBD1 (5 bases). CDR3 length equals 13 residues. With 10 bases removed from V and 8 bases from J, the gap between germline ends came to 17 bases. Germline V gene sequence: CDR1 ENHRY, CDR2 SYGVKD. The CDR3 DNA follows: TGTGCCACCCGCGGGGCCGGCGGAGAAAAACTGTTTTTT. Protein product: CATRGAGGEKLFF.

This chain links TRBV12-3 or TRBV12-4 with TRBJ2-1, with D possibly matching TRBD1 (5 bases). Trimming removed 5 bases at V and 13 bases at J, with 12 bases between. The CDR3 covers 11 residues. CDR3 in DNA: TGTGCCAGCAGTCGCCAAGGACAACAGTTCTTC. It translates to CASSRQGQQFF.

With respect to this clone: Other nucleotide sequences in the sample specify the same CDR3. This chain joins TRBV5-1 and TRBJ1-5; D may be TRBD1 (5 bases). CDR3 length equals 13 residues. Per germline, CDR1 SGHRS and CDR2 YFSETQ. The V gene lost 1 base and the J gene lost 5 bases, with 7 bases spanning the gap. CDR3 in amino acids: CASSLSGDQPQHF. The CDR3 region has the DNA TGCGCCAGCAGCTTGTCGGGGGATCAGCCCCAGCATTTT.

This clone was found once. The chain is built from TRBV7-3 and TRBJ2-3, with 11 bases lining up with TRBD2. This CDR3 region has 16 residues. The J segment lost 1 base and the V segment lost 5 bases, leaving 5 bases of the junction unmatched. Germline loops: CDR1 SGHTA, CDR2 FQGTGA. CDR3 sequence (DNA): TGTGCCAGCAGCCCGCCGGGACTAGCGGGCACAGATACGCAGTATTTT. Translated, it gives CASSPPGLAGTDTQYF.

The rearrangement joins TRBV24-1 to TRBJ2-7, with D possibly being TRBD2 (6 bases). V lost 5 bases and J lost 5, with 6 bases in between. The CDR3 spans 11 residues. The germline V gene has CDR1 KGHDR and CDR2 SFDVKD. DNA of the CDR3: TGTGCCACCAGTGTAGCGGACGAGCAGTACTTC. The encoded protein is CATSVADEQYF.

This chain joins TRBV5-6 and TRBJ1-6, with D hard to call. V shed 2 bases and J shed 6 bases, with 24 bases lying between them. Looked up from germline, CDR1 is SGHDT and CDR2 is YYEEEE. The CDR3 extends over 19 amino acids. Written as DNA, the CDR3 is TGTGCCAGCAGCTTTCGAGGCTTTAGATCGGTCAGTTTTAATTCACCCCTCCACTTT. Encoded protein: CASSFRGFRSVSFNSPLHF.

V gene TRBV21-1 combines with J gene TRBJ2-7; the table's D call, TRBD1, has no DNA check behind it. TRBV21-1 is described as a pseudogene. The CDR3 has 15 amino acids. The CDR3 region is CASSIPGQGAGEQYF. The DNA for the CDR3 is TGTGCCAGCAGCATTCCGGGACAGGGGGCCGGCGAGCAGTACTTC.

V is TRBV18 and J is TRBJ1-1; TRBD1 agrees at 7 bases. Germline assignment: CDR1 KGHSH and CDR2 LQKENI. This CDR3 has 13 amino acids. The V segment lost 1 base and the J segment 4 bases; nucleotides outside the gene matches: 0. The CDR3 reads CASSPRTGTEAFF. Written as DNA, the CDR3 is TGTGCCAGCTCACCACGGACAGGCACTGAAGCTTTCTTT.

The chain carries TRBV4-1 and TRBJ2-3; weak D call: TRBD2 (6 bases). V lost 1 base and J 0 bases, leaving 11 bases between the germline ends. Germline V gives CDR1 MGHRA, CDR2 YSYEKL. There are 16 residues in the CDR3. The CDR3 sequence is CASSQVVGTSTDTQYF. CDR3 coding DNA: TGCGCCAGCAGCCAAGTGGTAGGGACTAGCACAGATACGCAGTATTTT.

This chain links TRBV19 with TRBJ1-5; 7 nucleotides agree with TRBD1. V lost 9 bases to trimming and J lost 0 bases; unmatched junction nucleotides: 8. In germline, CDR1 is LNHDA, CDR2 SQIVND (reference sequence). CDR3 length: 15 amino acids. The CDR3 nucleotides read TGTGCCAGCAGCAAGGGGACAGTTAGCAATCAGCCCCAGCATTTT. Translated, it gives CASSKGTVSNQPQHF.